This TCR beta chain derives from a study of identical twins. General study results and limits: Models, which agreed with sharing between unrelated individuals, nonetheless underestimated the out-of-frame TCR alpha sharing seen in monozygotic twins. Instead of following the same donors, the conclusions were based on cross-sectional statistical analysis. The study found excess low generation probability among twin-shared out-of-frame alpha sequences.

From the 5' RACE reads, TCRdb called clonotypes with MiXCR, one entry per CDR3 protein. The sample holds about 430,000 distinct CDR3 sequences, less than 20% seen once. Notes on this clonotype: Its antigen is unknown.

The CDR3 has 12 amino acids. V was pared by 1 base and J by 10 bases, with 7 bases between. CDR1 is SGHTA and CDR2 is FQGNSA in the germline V gene. The sequence came from a man aged 45-65 years in good health. What was sequenced was naive T cells sorted from blood. V gene TRBV7-2 combines with J gene TRBJ1-4, with D unresolved. In nucleotides, the CDR3 is TGTGCCAGCAGCTTAGTCATCGGAAAACTGTTTTTT. Its translation: CASSLVIGKLFF.